These T cell receptor beta chains were read from a single sample in a study of blood T cell repertoires in COVID-19. Repertoires were generated with immunoSEQ multiplex PCR, while TCRdb's copy carries only in-frame clones and drops some. The table has some 160,000 clones, roughly 80% seen once; the top ten hold approximately 10%. Sequenced: peripheral blood. These receptors originate from a man between 65 and 85 years old with active or convalescent COVID-19. Both conserved end residues are part of each CDR3. A D gene is named only where the DNA matches it firmly. The listing skips clone size in some rows; elsewhere it reads once, few, many or a size class.

j_gene,v_gene,d_gene,abundance,CDR3nt,CDR3aa
TRBJ1-3,TRBV7-8,.,.,TGTGCCAGCAGCTTAGTGGCTCGGACTTCTCTCTCTGGAAACACCATATATTTT,CASSLVARTSLSGNTIYF
TRBJ1-4,TRBV4-1,.,.,TGCGCCAGCAGCCCCTGGGGGGGGCAACCAGGCCCTAATGAAAAACTGTTTTTT,CASSPWGGQPGPNEKLFF
TRBJ1-2,TRBV2,.,once,TGTGCCAGCAGTGAAGTGGGCCGGGGCTATGGCTACACCTTC,CASSEVGRGYGYTF
TRBJ1-4,TRBV29-1,TRBD1,.,TGCAGCGCCCCGGAGGGGACAGACAATGAAAAACTGTTTTTT,CSAPEGTDNEKLFF
TRBJ2-5,TRBV24-1,.,.,TGTGCCACCAGTGATCCAGGGGAGACCCAGTACTTC,CATSDPGETQYF
TRBJ1-6,TRBV10-3,TRBD1,.,TGTGCCATCAGTGATCCGGGACAGCATAGCTCCTATAATTCACCCCTCCACTTT,CAISDPGQHSSYNSPLHF
TRBJ1-5,TRBV15,.,.,TGTGCCACCAGCAGAGATCCCATCCGGTATAGCAATCAGCCCCAGCATTTT,CATSRDPIRYSNQPQHF
TRBJ2-5,TRBV5-1,.,.,TGCGCCAGCAAACAAGGAAAGGGGTCGGAGACCCAGTACTTC,CASKQGKGSETQYF
TRBJ1-4,TRBV9,.,.,TGTGCCAGCAGGCGGGACCTAGGGAGTGAAAAACTGTTTTTT,CASRRDLGSEKLFF
TRBJ1-1,TRBV15,.,.,TGTGCCACCAGCAGAGATCGCAGGGGCTCGCCGAACACTGAAGCTTTCTTT,CATSRDRRGSPNTEAFF
TRBJ1-6,TRBV6-2/TRBV6-3,TRBD1,.,TGTGCCAGCAGTTCGGGACAGGGGAACACCTATAATTCACCCCTCCACTTT,CASSSGQGNTYNSPLHF
TRBJ1-5,TRBV28,.,.,TGTGCCACCCACAGGGCTGGTCAGCCCCAGCATTTT,CATHRAGQPQHF
TRBJ2-7,TRBV3-1/TRBV3-2,TRBD1,.,TGTGCCAGCAGCCAAGACCCGGGACAGCCATACGAGCAGTACTTC,CASSQDPGQPYEQYF
TRBJ2-5,TRBV7-2,TRBD2,.,TGTGCCAGCAGCTTAATGGCCAGGACTAGCGGCGAGACCCAGTACTTC,CASSLMARTSGETQYF
TRBJ1-1,TRBV5-4,TRBD1,.,TGTGCCAGCAGCTTGACAGGGGGTGCGAACACTGAAGCTTTCTTT,CASSLTGGANTEAFF
TRBJ1-1,TRBV4-1,.,few,TGCGCCAGCAGCCAGAGCGGGGACGCCACTGAAGCTTTCTTT,CASSQSGDATEAFF
TRBJ1-6,TRBV6-5,.,many,TGTGCCAGCTGGCAGTCGGCAGGCTCACCCCTCCACTTT,CASWQSAGSPLHF
TRBJ2-1,TRBV15,TRBD2,.,TGTGCCACCAGCAGACCCGGGACTAGCGGGAATGAGCAGTTCTTC,CATSRPGTSGNEQFF
TRBJ1-1,TRBV5-1,TRBD1,.,TGCGCCAGCAGCGTCAACAGGGGGCTGAACACTGAAGCTTTCTTT,CASSVNRGLNTEAFF
TRBJ2-7,TRBV5-6,TRBD1,.,TGTGCCAGCAGCTTTGGGACAGGTGGATTGGTACCCACCTACGAGCAGTACTTC,CASSFGTGGLVPTYEQYF
TRBJ1-5,TRBV18,.,.,TGTGCCAGCTCACTCACCGCCGGGGAAGGTCAGCCCCAGCATTTT,CASSLTAGEGQPQHF
TRBJ1-2,TRBV7-2,TRBD1,.,TGTGCCAGCAGCTCCTCGACAGGGAACTATGGCTACACCTTC,CASSSSTGNYGYTF
TRBJ1-6,TRBV6-2/TRBV6-3,.,.,TGTGCCAGCAGTTACGGGCAGAAGAATTCACCCCTCCACTTT,CASSYGQKNSPLHF
TRBJ1-2,TRBV30,.,.,TGTGCCTGGAGTAGGGGGACGGATGGCTACACCTTC,CAWSRGTDGYTF
TRBJ1-2,TRBV7-2,.,.,TGTGCCAGCAGCTTAGAGGCCTCGGGGGATGGCTACACCTTC,CASSLEASGDGYTF
TRBJ2-1,TRBV30,TRBD1,.,TGTGCCTGGAGGGGACAGGGCAATGAGCAGTTCTTC,CAWRGQGNEQFF
TRBJ1-6,TRBV28,.,.,TGTGCCAGCAGTTTAGGGACTTATTCACCCCTCCACTTT,CASSLGTYSPLHF
TRBJ1-2,TRBV19,TRBD1,.,TGTGCCAGTGGTAGGGGGACAGGCCTTTCTACGACCTTC,CASGRGTGLSTTF
TRBJ2-7,TRBV5-4,TRBD2,.,TGTGCCAGCAGCCCGGTAGCGGGGACCCCCTACGAGCAGTACTTC,CASSPVAGTPYEQYF
TRBJ2-7,TRBV30,.,.,TGTGCCTGGAGCGGTTTGTCCTACGAGCAGTACTTC,CAWSGLSYEQYF
TRBJ1-5,TRBV7-2,.,.,TGTGCCAGCAGCTTAGTGACTGGCCCGGGGGAACGACAGCCCCAGCATTTT,CASSLVTGPGERQPQHF
TRBJ1-4,TRBV4-3,.,.,TGCGCCAGCAGCCAAGATTTGGGCGCGCTTAATGAAAAACTGTTTTTT,CASSQDLGALNEKLFF
TRBJ2-5,TRBV9,.,once,TGTGCCAGCAGCGTAGGACAGGCAAGTAAAGAGACCCAGTACTTC,CASSVGQASKETQYF
TRBJ2-1,TRBV9,TRBD2,.,TGTGCCAGCAGCGTAGGAGGCGGGAGTAGCTACAATGAGCAGTTCTTC,CASSVGGGSSYNEQFF
TRBJ2-5,TRBV19,.,.,TGTGCCAGTAGCAGATATCTCCAAGAGACCCAGTACTTC,CASSRYLQETQYF
TRBJ1-4,TRBV19,TRBD1,.,TGTGCCAGTAATCCGGGACAGGGGACTGAAAAACTGTTTTTT,CASNPGQGTEKLFF
TRBJ2-3,TRBV5-8,.,.,TGTGCCAGCAGCACGGGTCGGGGGGCTACTAGCACAGATACGCAGTATTTT,CASSTGRGATSTDTQYF
TRBJ1-6,TRBV7-9,.,.,TGTGCCAGCAGCGGGGTCTCAGGGTTGGCACCCCTCCACTTT,CASSGVSGLAPLHF
TRBJ1-1,TRBV18,.,.,TGTGCCAGCTCACCAGGTCGAGGAAGGACTGAAGCTTTCTTT,CASSPGRGRTEAFF
TRBJ2-7,TRBV27,.,many,TGTGCCAGCAGATCACTCTCAGCGGTTAGCGCCTACGAGCAGTACTTC,CASRSLSAVSAYEQYF
TRBJ1-5,TRBV7-2,.,.,TGTGCCAGCAGCACCGGAGAGGTTGCCGATCAGCCCCAGCATTTT,CASSTGEVADQPQHF
TRBJ2-1,TRBV25-1,.,once,TGTGCCAGCAGTGCCTATAGGGGGGGCGCATGGAATGAGCAGTTCTTC,CASSAYRGGAWNEQFF
TRBJ1-1,TRBV7-3,.,.,TGTGCCAGCAGCTCAGCGGGGTACACTGAAGCTTTCTTT,CASSSAGYTEAFF